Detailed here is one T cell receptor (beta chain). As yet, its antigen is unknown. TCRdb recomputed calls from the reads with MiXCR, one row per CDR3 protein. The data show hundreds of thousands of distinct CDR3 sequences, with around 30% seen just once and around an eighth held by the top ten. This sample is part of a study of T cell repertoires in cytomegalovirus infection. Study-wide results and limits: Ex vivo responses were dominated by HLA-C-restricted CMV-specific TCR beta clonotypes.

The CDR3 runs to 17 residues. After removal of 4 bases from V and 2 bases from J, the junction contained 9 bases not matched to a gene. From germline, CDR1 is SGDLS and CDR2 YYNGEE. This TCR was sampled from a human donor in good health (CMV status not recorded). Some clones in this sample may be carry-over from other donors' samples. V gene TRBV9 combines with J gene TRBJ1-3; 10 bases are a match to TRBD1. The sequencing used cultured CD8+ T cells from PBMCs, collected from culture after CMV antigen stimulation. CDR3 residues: CASSPGQGRGAGNTIYF. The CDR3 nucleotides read TGTGCCAGCAGCCCGGGACAGGGGCGCGGGGCTGGAAACACCATATATTTT.